This TCR beta chain was sequenced for a study of quantifying T cell responses using KT2 cells listed by TCRdb under 2017. With regard to the full study: RNA was DNase-treated and reverse transcribed with TCR alpha and beta constant-region primers, mostly using SuperScript III. The efficiency of the T4 ligation step under optimum conditions was estimated to be above 8%. PCR2 was run as a SYBR Green qPCR and stopped at a predetermined fluorescence threshold to avoid over-amplification. The paper's findings and limits, for the study overall: At very high KT2 spike-in numbers, detection of KT2 sequences reached saturation. This TCR sequencing study did not compare the pipeline side by side with other TCR sequencing techniques. KT2 sequences were still detected at the lowest spike-in tested, roughly one KT2 cell per 100,000 PBMC. Over several orders of magnitude, the number of KT2 alpha and beta sequences rose linearly with the number of KT2 cells put in.

There are many counts of this clonotype. The antigen it binds to is not known. Base qualities are not at hand, and no much larger clone is one base apart. Known numbers of KT2, a T cell clone whose TCR had been sequenced previously, were spiked into unfractionated PBMC to test the sensitivity and accuracy of the pipeline. A range of KT2-to-PBMC ratios was produced by mixing KT2 cells with a fixed number of PBMC. The library was prepared using UMI-ligation and nested PCR. A single-stranded oligonucleotide bearing the Illumina SP2 sequence and a UMI was ligated to the 3' end of the cDNA with T4 RNA ligase 1. PCR1 consisted of four to five cycles (98 degrees C 15 s, 69 degrees C 30 s, 72 degrees C 40 s), and for the beta primer an equimolar mix of RC1.1 and RC1.2 was used to cover TRBC1 and TRBC2. From PCR2 onward, TCR alpha and beta chains were processed separately, with sample indices and Illumina adaptors added. The UMI comprised 12 random nucleotides, as two hexamers separated by a spacer, placed after an 8-base spacer. Libraries were sequenced on an Illumina MiSeq with v2 2x251 paired-end chemistry, typically roughly twelve samples per run. To boost diversity, each sequencing library was supplemented with PhiX DNA at about 4.5-8%. The paper's processing steps were these. Raw reads were converted to FASTQ with bcl2fastq and were demultiplexed by dual indices with Demultiplexor. V and J genes were assigned by Decombinator through tag matching, with a single base-pair mismatch being allowed. Using UMIs, Collapsinator corrected both sequencing errors and the frequency errors that come from PCR heterogeneity. CDR3Translator converted Decombinator identifiers to nucleotide sequence, translated to amino acids, and extracted CDR3 using C- and N-terminal motifs. A cluster of KT2 sequences that shared one unique molecular identifier was counted as a single distinct KT2 TCR. TCRdb trimmed public reads at Q25 via fastp, called clones via MiXCR and kept in-frame beta chains. Each entry merges the rows of one CDR3 protein and shows their most common DNA and genes. What appears here as the V and J calls and clone size reflects TCRdb's work, not the paper's. Recorded for this sample are tens of thousands of distinct CDR3 sequences; around an eighth of them occurred a single time. In total, the top ten clones hold under 10% of the sample.

Counted from cysteine to phenylalanine, this CDR3 has 15 amino acids. This entry keeps only the CDR3 DNA: 45 bases, framed from base 1. Cut back by 3 bases and 4 bases, the V and J ends lie 14 bases apart. The germline V gene encodes CDR1 SGHTA and CDR2 FQGNSA. The receptor's source is a human donor. Sequencing input: PBMCs spiked with cells of the T cell clone KT2. The rearranged chain carries TRBV7-2 and TRBJ2-3; the D gene is possibly TRBD1 or TRBD2, each agreeing over 5 bases. The CDR3 corresponds to CASSLRTGTADTQYF. The DNA is as follows: TGTGCCAGCAGCTTGCGAACCGGGACGGCAGATACGCAGTATTTT.